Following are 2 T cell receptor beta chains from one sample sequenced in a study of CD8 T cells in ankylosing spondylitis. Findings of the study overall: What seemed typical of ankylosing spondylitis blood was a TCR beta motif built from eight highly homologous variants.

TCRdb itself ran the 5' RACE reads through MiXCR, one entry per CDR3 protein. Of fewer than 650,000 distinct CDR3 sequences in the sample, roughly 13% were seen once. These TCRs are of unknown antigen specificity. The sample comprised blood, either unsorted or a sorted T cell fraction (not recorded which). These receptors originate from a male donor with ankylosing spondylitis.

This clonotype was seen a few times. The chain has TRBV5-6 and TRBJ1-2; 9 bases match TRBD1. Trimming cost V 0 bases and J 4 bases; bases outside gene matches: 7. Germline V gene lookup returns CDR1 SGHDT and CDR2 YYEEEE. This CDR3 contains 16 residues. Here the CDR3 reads CASSLAGTGSGYGYTF. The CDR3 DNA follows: TGTGCCAGCAGCTTGGCCGGGACAGGGAGTGGCTATGGCTACACCTTC.

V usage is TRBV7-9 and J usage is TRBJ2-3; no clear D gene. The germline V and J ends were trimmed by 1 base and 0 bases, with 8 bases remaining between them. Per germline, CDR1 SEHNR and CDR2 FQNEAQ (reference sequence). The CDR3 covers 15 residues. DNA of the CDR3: TGTGCCAGCAGCTTAGTTGCAGTTAGCACAGATACGCAGTATTTT. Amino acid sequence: CASSLVAVSTDTQYF. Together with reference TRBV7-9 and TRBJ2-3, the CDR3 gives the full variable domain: DTGVSQNPRHKITKRGQNVTFRCDPISEHNRLYWYRQTLGQGPEFLTYFQNEAQLEKSRLLSDRFSAERPKGSFSTLEIQRTEQGDSAMYLCASSLVAVSTDTQYFGPGTRLTVL.